This T cell receptor (beta chain) was identified in a study of vaccination effects on CD4 cells after COVID-19. Antigen-specific CD4+ T cells were expanded (with viral peptide pools) by the ViraFEST assay ahead of sequencing. Cells that had been cultured for less than eleven days were the source of isolated CD4+ T cells. Vaccinees lacked prior SARS-CoV-2 infection and tested negative for nucleocapsid antibodies. The protocol was immunoSEQ multiplex PCR, while the TCRdb copy is restricted to in-frame clones and leaves out a portion. The table has around 71,000 clones, roughly three quarters seen once. A note on this clone: The antigen is undetermined.

CDR3 size: 13 residues. V lost 0 bases, J lost 5 bases, and 7 bases lay in between. Germline V gives CDR1 LNHNV, CDR2 YYDKDF (reference sequence). This TCR derives from a human donor who received a COVID-19 vaccine. Sequencing was performed on CD4+ T cells from PBMCs cultured with HCoV-OC43 spike peptides, taken before COVID-19 vaccination. The subset is: HCoV-OC43 spike overlapping peptide pool stimulation. The genes are TRBV15 and TRBJ1-2; D ambiguous. The CDR3 DNA reads TGTGCCACCAGCAGAGATGCTCCTTATGGCTACACCTTC. Its translation is CATSRDAPYGYTF.